What follows describes a single T cell receptor beta chain. Its antigen is not known. Unmatched junction bases numbered 8, after V lost 5 bases and J lost 1 base. Germline values: CDR1 SGHRS, CDR2 YFSETQ. The CDR3 extends over 16 amino acids. This sample was included in a study of a mutant IDH1 vaccine in newly diagnosed glioma. Looking at the study overall: Following radiotherapy alone, or alongside temozolomide cycles, vaccination was started after an interval of 4-6 weeks. Patients' prior therapy spanned radiotherapy, temozolomide, or both; most underwent both.

Clones were read by immunoSEQ multiplex PCR, and TCRdb kept only the in-frame ones, dropping some. The sample carries 40,000 to 55,000 clones, around 85% recorded once. Regarding the study as a whole: Variations in leading peripheral T cell clonotypes appeared to have no connection with pseudoprogression.

Stated time point: week 35, safety follow-up. One vaccine dose held 300 ug of mutant IDH1 20-mer peptide and came with topical imiquimod. Patients in the study were vaccinated eight times, receiving shots in weeks 1, 3, 5, 7, 11, 15, 19 and 23. The chain has TRBV5-1 and TRBJ2-3, with TRBD2 identical over 9 bases. The sequence derives from a man aged 35-49 years with glioma. The specimen comprised PBMCs, sampled from a glioma patient whose treatment included an IDH1 peptide vaccine. In DNA, the CDR3 is TGCGCCAGCAGACCGACGACTAGCGGAGGCACAGATACGCAGTATTTT. Its translation: CASRPTTSGGTDTQYF.